Below are 29 T cell receptor beta chains sequenced from a single sample in a study of cytomegalovirus exposure and HLA in healthy donors. Amplification used 60 Vbeta primers and 13 Jbeta primers. Assay used: immunoSEQ multiplex PCR; TCRdb lists only in-frame clones, some missing. The sample yields about 190,000 clones, around 86% seen once. The sample consisted of PBMCs. These receptors all come from a man aged 25 to 40 in good health and CMV-seronegative.

The chain links TRBV28 to TRBJ2-5; 9 bases are shared with TRBD2. Trimming cost V 9 bases and J 3 bases; bases outside gene matches: 20. Germline V gene lookup returns CDR1 MDHEN and CDR2 SYDVKM. The CDR3 has 18 residues. The CDR3 loop is CASLSPGLAHEEEETQYF. DNA for the CDR3: TGTGCCAGTCTAAGTCCGGGACTAGCCCACGAGGAAGAAGAGACCCAGTACTTC.

V and J are TRBV15 and TRBJ2-2; 7 bases line up with TRBD2. Trimming took 4 bases from V and 4 from J; bases not matched to a gene: 12. The germline V gene has CDR1 LNHNV and CDR2 YYDKDF (reference sequence). The CDR3 sequence is 17 residues long. CDR3 amino acids: CATSKRQAGWATGELFF. The CDR3 DNA sequence: TGTGCCACCAGCAAAAGACAAGCGGGGTGGGCCACCGGGGAGCTGTTTTTT. The complete variable domain, with remaining parts taken from reference TRBV15 and TRBJ2-2, reads DAMVIQNPRYQVTQFGKPVTLSCSQTLNHNVMYWYQQKSSQAPKLLFHYYDKDFNNEADTPDNFQSRRPNTSFCFLDIRSPGLGDTAMYLCATSKRQAGWATGELFFGEGSRLTVL.

The V call is TRBV7-9, the J call TRBJ1-1; perhaps TRBD1 as D (6 bases). Germline values: CDR1 SEHNR, CDR2 FQNEAQ (reference sequence). CDR3 length: 15 amino acids. V was trimmed by 7 bases and J by 2 bases, leaving 17 bases between them. DNA for the CDR3: TGTGCCAGCACCCCAATGGGGGCGACTAACACTGAAGCTTTCTTT. It is translated as CASTPMGATNTEAFF.

The chain links TRBV28 to TRBJ1-6; D perhaps matches TRBD1 (5 bases). With 4 bases removed from V and 7 bases from J, the gap between germline ends came to 14 bases. CDR1 is MDHEN, CDR2 SYDVKM, per germline. CDR3 length equals 15 residues. The CDR3 DNA sequence: TGTGCCAGCAGTTCACCTGACAGAGAGAATTCACCCCTCCACTTT. Translated: CASSSPDRENSPLHF. The full variable domain, with the rest looked up from reference TRBV28 and TRBJ1-6, is DVKVTQSSRYLVKRTGEKVFLECVQDMDHENMFWYRQDPGLGLRLIYFSYDVKMKEKGDIPEGYSVSREKKERFSLILESASTNQTSMYLCASSSPDRENSPLHFGNGTRLTVT.

This clone was counted once. J is TRBJ2-7 and V is TRBV4-1, with a possible D match to TRBD1 (6 bases). Germline CDR1 is MGHRA and CDR2 is YSYEKL. Between the trimmed V and J ends, which lost 2 bases and 8 bases, there was a span of 16 bases. The CDR3 sequence is 14 residues long. The CDR3 DNA is TGCGCCAGCAGCCAACTGGGACACCGCGATAAGCAGTACTTC. Its protein is CASSQLGHRDKQYF.

The V and J genes are TRBV6-1 and TRBJ2-2, with D possibly being TRBD2 (7 bases). Germline V gene lookup returns CDR1 MNHNS and CDR2 SASEGT. The CDR3 is 17 amino acids. V was trimmed by 0 bases and J by 6 bases, leaving 17 bases between them. CDR3 sequence reads: CASSEAVNRGAPGELFF. CDR3 nucleotides: TGTGCCAGCAGTGAAGCGGTAAATCGGGGGGCCCCCGGGGAGCTGTTTTTT.

J is TRBJ2-3 and V is TRBV2; TRBD1 agrees at 7 bases. The CDR3 is made up of 15 amino acids. Trimming removed 4 bases from V and 3 bases from J; junction bases left unmatched: 7. Germline V CDR1 and CDR2: SNHLY, FYNNEI. The DNA of the CDR3 is TGTGCCAGCAGTGGACAGGGATTTAAAACAGATACGCAGTATTTT. Translating it yields CASSGQGFKTDTQYF.

The chain uses TRBV6-1 and TRBJ1-2; D unclear. Germline values: CDR1 MNHNS, CDR2 SASEGT. The CDR3 has 13 amino acids. Trimming took 3 bases from V and 4 from J, leaving 9 bases between them. The CDR3 bases are TGTGCCAGCAGTGATCTTGGGCTCTATGGCTACACCTTC. It is translated as CASSDLGLYGYTF.

The chain joins TRBV27 to TRBJ2-7; D may be TRBD2 (6 bases). From germline, CDR1 is MNHEY and CDR2 SMNVEV (reference sequence). CDR3 size: 16 residues. Trimming took off 0 bases at V and 4 bases at J, with 16 bases between the two ends. The CDR3 is CASSLSGGNGLYEQYF. The CDR3 DNA reads TGTGCCAGCAGTTTATCAGGAGGGAACGGGTTGTACGAGCAGTACTTC.

This chain joins TRBV19 and TRBJ1-6, with a possible D match to TRBD1 (5 bases). V shed 9 bases and J shed 0 bases, with 12 bases lying between them. CDR3 length equals 15 residues. The germline V gene has CDR1 LNHDA and CDR2 SQIVND (reference sequence). The CDR3 region has the DNA TGTGCCAGCAAACGGGGGAGCTCCTATAATTCACCCCTCCACTTT. This codes for CASKRGSSYNSPLHF.

This clone was recorded only once. V is TRBV7-9 and J is TRBJ2-7; 7 bases are shared with TRBD1. The CDR3 spans 14 residues. The trim removed 5 bases at V and 3 bases at J, leaving 7 bases unmatched. Germline V gene lookup returns CDR1 SEHNR and CDR2 FQNEAQ (reference sequence). CDR3 amino acids: CASSRRGQLYEQYF. The CDR3 DNA is TGTGCCAGCAGCCGTCGGGGACAGCTCTACGAGCAGTACTTC.

This clone was recorded only once. J is TRBJ2-7 and V is TRBV27, with D hard to call. This CDR3 has 15 residues. The germline gives CDR1 MNHEY, CDR2 SMNVEV (reference sequence). Trimming left V 6 bases short and J 9 bases short, with 24 bases between. The CDR3 region has the DNA TGTGCCAGCAGCCCACTCCTTCCCCCGTCTACGAGGCAGTACTTC. Protein: CASSPLLPPSTRQYF.

V gene TRBV28 combines with J gene TRBJ2-7; TRBD1 agrees at 10 bases. CDR3 length equals 14 residues. CDR1 and CDR2 from the germline V gene are MDHEN and SYDVKM. V trimming: 5 bases; J trimming: 4 bases; junction bases outside the gene matches: 5. The CDR3 is CASSMTGGLYEQYF. CDR3 in DNA: TGTGCCAGCAGTATGACAGGGGGCTTATACGAGCAGTACTTC.

This chain joins TRBV7-9 and TRBJ1-4; possibly TRBD1 for D (5 bases). The CDR3 consists of 14 residues. Looked up from germline, CDR1 is SEHNR and CDR2 is FQNEAQ (reference sequence). Trimming shortened V by 3 bases and J by 3 bases, and 8 bases separated the two germline ends. The DNA of the CDR3 is TGTGCCAGCAGCTTGGGGGGAGCTAATGAAAAACTGTTTTTT. Its translation: CASSLGGANEKLFF.

The CDR3 is CASSPRSLPRTGELFF. The DNA of the CDR3 is TGTGCCAGCAGCCCTAGATCCTTACCCCGGACCGGGGAGCTGTTTTTT. V gene TRBV11-2 combines with J gene TRBJ2-2, with D unresolved. This CDR3 contains 16 residues. Trimming pared 5 bases from V and 5 bases from J, leaving 18 bases between. Germline V CDR1 and CDR2: SGHAT, FQNNGV.

The chain links TRBV14 to TRBJ1-1; 11 positions agree with TRBD1. The V segment lost 2 bases and the J segment 5 bases; nucleotides outside the gene matches: 10. The germline gives CDR1 SGHDN, CDR2 FVKESK. The CDR3 runs 17 residues. The CDR3: CASSQQPGQGVTTEAFF. The CDR3 region has the DNA TGTGCCAGCAGCCAACAACCGGGACAGGGGGTGACGACTGAAGCTTTCTTT.

The rearrangement joins TRBV5-1 to TRBJ2-3, with D maybe TRBD2 (5 bases). V was clipped by 1 base and J by 1 base, with 10 bases between them. The CDR3 contains 15 residues. CDR1 is SGHRS and CDR2 is YFSETQ in the germline V gene. CDR3 DNA sequence: TGCGCCAGCAGCTTGATGGGGAGCGGCACAGATACGCAGTATTTT. Translating it yields CASSLMGSGTDTQYF.

This clone came up a few times. The V and J genes are TRBV6-4 and TRBJ2-1, with a tentative D call TRBD2 (5 bases). Between the trimmed V and J ends, which lost 1 base and 9 bases, there was a span of 16 bases. This CDR3 has 15 amino acids. Germline V lookup: CDR1 MRHNA, CDR2 SNTAGT. The CDR3 is CASSDFGSTLGEQFF. CDR3 DNA sequence: TGTGCCAGCAGTGACTTTGGGAGTACCTTGGGTGAGCAGTTCTTC.

This clone was seen a single time. J is TRBJ2-2 and V is TRBV28, with TRBD2 as a possible D gene (5 bases). This CDR3 has 14 residues. V lost 5 bases, J lost 6 bases, and 13 bases lay in between. CDR1 is MDHEN, CDR2 SYDVKM, per germline. The CDR3 DNA reads as TGTGCCAGCAGTCCCGGACTCGCCCCCGGGGAGCTGTTTTTT. Protein: CASSPGLAPGELFF.

The CDR3, as DNA: TGTGCCAGCAGTCCCCGGGGGGTCCTCTACGAGCAGTACTTC. Translation: CASSPRGVLYEQYF. The gene calls are TRBV28 and TRBJ2-7; 7 positions agree with TRBD2. This CDR3 has 14 residues. Trimming took 5 bases from V and 3 from J; bases not matched to a gene: 7. The germline V gene encodes CDR1 MDHEN and CDR2 SYDVKM.

The chain recombines TRBV5-6 with TRBJ2-3, with TRBD1 as a possible D gene (5 bases). Germline values: CDR1 SGHDT, CDR2 YYEEEE. Deletions cut 2 bases from V and 7 bases from J, with 8 bases between. The CDR3 length is 12 residues. CDR3 in DNA: TGTGCCAGCAGCTTAGGGGCAAATACGCAGTATTTT. Its protein product is CASSLGANTQYF.

V usage is TRBV19 and J usage is TRBJ2-7, with 9 bases lining up with TRBD1. There are 13 residues in the CDR3. Germline lookup yields CDR1 LNHDA and CDR2 SQIVND (reference sequence). V lost 5 bases and J lost 7; bases outside the gene matches: 6. This chain's CDR3 is CASSLNRGHEQYF. CDR3 nucleotide sequence: TGTGCCAGTAGTTTAAACAGGGGGCATGAGCAGTACTTC.

In its sample, this clone was seen a few times. The V and J genes are TRBV6-6 and TRBJ1-6, with TRBD1 identical over 12 bases. This CDR3 contains 16 residues. J gave up 8 bases and V 6 bases, and 8 bases lay outside the gene matches. Germline CDR1 reads MNHNY; CDR2 reads SVGAGI (reference sequence). Here the CDR3 reads CASRPPGQGADSPLHF. The CDR3 DNA reads TGTGCCAGCAGGCCACCGGGACAGGGGGCAGATTCACCCCTCCACTTT.

The chain recombines TRBV6-5 with TRBJ1-2; D possibly corresponds to TRBD1 (6 bases). Germline CDR1 and CDR2: MNHEY and SVGAGI. V dropped 7 bases and J dropped 7 bases, with 16 bases sitting between them. The CDR3 loop spans 13 amino acids. The CDR3 DNA sequence: TGTGCCAGCACCCCGAGGGGGGGAGGTGGCTACACCTTC. This sequence encodes CASTPRGGGGYTF.

The chain carries TRBV7-2 and TRBJ2-3; a weak D match, TRBD2 (6 bases). Between the trimmed V and J ends, which lost 5 bases and 2 bases, there was a span of 14 bases. The CDR3 sequence is 15 residues long. Germline values: CDR1 SGHTA, CDR2 FQGNSA. CDR3 nucleotide sequence: TGTGCCAGCAGCCTGGTTTGGGGGGACACAGATACGCAGTATTTT. Translating it yields CASSLVWGDTDTQYF.

This clone has only one observation. The V and J genes are TRBV19 and TRBJ2-7, with TRBD1 matching over 8 bases. Per germline, CDR1 LNHDA and CDR2 SQIVND (reference sequence). Germline trimming cut 4 bases from V and 4 bases from J; bases unmatched to any gene: 3. The length of the CDR3 is 13 residues. CDR3 bases: TGTGCCAGTAGTACCGACAGGGGTTACGAGCAGTACTTC. Protein product: CASSTDRGYEQYF. Full variable domain (outside the CDR3, taken from reference TRBV19 and TRBJ2-7): DGGITQSPKYLFRKEGQNVTLSCEQNLNHDAMYWYRQDPGQGLRLIYYSQIVNDFQKGDIAEGYSVSREKKESFPLTVTSAQKNPTAFYLCASSTDRGYEQYFGPGTRLTVT.

The V call is TRBV7-2, the J call TRBJ1-1, with 8 bases identical to TRBD1. Trimming removed 5 bases from V and 0 bases from J; junction bases left unmatched: 2. CDR3 length equals 14 residues. Per germline, CDR1 SGHTA and CDR2 FQGNSA. CDR3 loop: CASSQQGVNTEAFF. CDR3 DNA sequence: TGTGCCAGCAGCCAACAGGGGGTGAACACTGAAGCTTTCTTT.

Worth noting for this clone: The junction and the germline gene differ at one end; a read error may be behind it. The chain is built from TRBV7-9 and TRBJ2-2, with 10 bases aligning to TRBD2. Germline V gives CDR1 SEHNR, CDR2 FQNEAQ (reference sequence). The CDR3 length is 19 residues. The CDR3 is CSSSLGSGGALVNTGELFF. For the CDR3, the DNA is TGTTCCAGCAGCTTAGGGAGCGGGGGGGCCTTGGTGAACACCGGGGAGCTGTTTTTT.

V gene TRBV5-4 combines with J gene TRBJ2-7, with 9 bases matching TRBD2. J was trimmed by 5 bases and V by 2 bases; bases with no gene match: 8. Per germline, CDR1 SGHNT and CDR2 YYREEE (reference sequence). This CDR3 region has 15 residues. This CDR3 reads CASSFWREGLDEQYF. DNA of the CDR3: TGTGCCAGCAGCTTCTGGCGGGAGGGGCTCGACGAGCAGTACTTC.